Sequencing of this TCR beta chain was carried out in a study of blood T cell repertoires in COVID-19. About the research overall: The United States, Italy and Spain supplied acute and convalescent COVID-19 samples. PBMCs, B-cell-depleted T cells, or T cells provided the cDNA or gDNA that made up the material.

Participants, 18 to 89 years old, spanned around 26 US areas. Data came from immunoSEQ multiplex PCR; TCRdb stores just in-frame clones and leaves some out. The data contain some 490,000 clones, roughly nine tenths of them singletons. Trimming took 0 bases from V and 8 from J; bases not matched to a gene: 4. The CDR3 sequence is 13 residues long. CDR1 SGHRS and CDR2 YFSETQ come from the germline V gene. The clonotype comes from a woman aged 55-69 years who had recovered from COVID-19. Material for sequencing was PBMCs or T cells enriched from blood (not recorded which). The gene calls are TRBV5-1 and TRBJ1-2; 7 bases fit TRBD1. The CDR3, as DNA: TGCGCCAGCAGCTTGGGGGACAGACAAGGCTACACCTTC. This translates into CASSLGDRQGYTF.